This T cell receptor (beta chain) was obtained from a study of T cell changes during pregnancy in multiple sclerosis. This CDR3 comprises 16 residues. J lost 2 bases, V lost 3 bases, and 10 bases had no gene match. In germline, CDR1 is SGHRS, CDR2 YFSETQ. Produced via immunoSEQ multiplex PCR; TCRdb's table is partial and in-frame only. The sample includes almost 35,000 clones, roughly nine tenths of them seen just once. This sample comprised CD8+ T cells from peripheral blood mononuclear cells, obtained in the first trimester of pregnancy. The rearrangement joins TRBV5-1 to TRBJ2-7; 8 bases map to TRBD1. The source of this sequence is a female donor with multiple sclerosis, enrolled in a pregnancy study. CDR3 coding DNA: TGCGCCAGCAGCTCAAGACAGGGGCCTACCCCCTACGAGCAGTACTTC. It codes for CASSSRQGPTPYEQYF.